This T cell receptor beta chain is drawn from a study of cytomegalovirus exposure and HLA in healthy donors. Background on the study: Of the donors genotyped, several hundred in all, about 76% fell in the Caucasian-associated ancestry cluster.

Researchers ran the PCR with 60 Vbeta and 13 Jbeta primers. Produced via immunoSEQ multiplex PCR; TCRdb's table is partial and in-frame only. Among roughly 300,000 clones, 86% were seen once, and the ten largest hold less than 4%. V shed 5 bases and J 2 bases; nucleotides not matched to a gene: 9. The CDR3 extends over 16 amino acids. CDR1 is SGHTA and CDR2 is FQGTGA in the germline V gene. Broader study findings: Despite most TCR sequences being rare, some public TCRs occurred in many donors. Across all donors, roughly uniform sequencing depth was an assumption of the presence/absence analyses. Researchers reported in a later analysis that a missense DCLRE1C variant was tied to TCR beta V- and J-gene trimming.

Note on this clone: Its matching antigen is unknown.

The rearrangement joins TRBV7-3 to TRBJ2-1; 7 bases line up with TRBD1. The sequenced material came from PBMCs. The receptor was isolated from a man aged 40-49 years in good health and CMV-seropositive. The DNA of the CDR3 is TGTGCCAGCAGCCCCCGCGGACAGGACCCCTACAATGAGCAGTTCTTC. It yields the protein CASSPRGQDPYNEQFF.